The 32 T cell receptor beta chains presented below share a single source sample, sequenced in a study of graft-versus-host responses after intestinal transplantation listed by TCRdb under 2021. Libraries were constructed by the immunoSEQ multiplex PCR assay. TCRdb re-hosts the immuneACCESS table, in-frame sequences only. Its copies lack some clones; in the studies checked, an unresolved V gene accounts for under half of them, and the cause for the rest is not known. The sample has around 45,000 clones on record, approximately 95% of them singletons. Of the sample, 1.6% is held by the ten largest clones. The sequences come from PBMCs, collected approximately 360 days after intestinal transplant. The receptor set was obtained from a human patient who received an intestinal transplant, so some T cells may come from the graft donor.

The sample holds a few counts of this clone. The chain carries TRBV11-2 and TRBJ2-1; D is unresolved. Germline CDR1 SGHAT, CDR2 FQNNGV. The V end lost 1 base, the J end lost 0 bases, and 7 bases lay between the germline ends. The CDR3 consists of 15 residues. In nucleotides, the CDR3 is TGTGCCAGCAGCTTAGTATTAAGCTCCTACAATGAGCAGTTCTTC. Protein sequence: CASSLVLSSYNEQFF.

This chain uses TRBV25-1 with TRBJ1-6; 8 nucleotides agree with TRBD1. This CDR3 has 16 amino acids. The germline CDR1 and CDR2 sequences are MGHDK and SYGVNS. Losses at the gene ends were 2 bases for V and 10 bases for J; bases not matched to a gene: 10. CDR3: CASSERGRGQSSPLHF. CDR3 nucleotide sequence: TGTGCCAGCAGTGAACGGGGCAGGGGGCAATCATCACCCCTCCACTTT.

The genes are TRBV19 and TRBJ2-1; 10 bases fit TRBD2. This CDR3 spans 14 amino acids. Per germline, CDR1 LNHDA and CDR2 SQIVND (reference sequence). J gave up 10 bases and V 4 bases, and 7 bases lay outside the gene matches. Written as DNA, the CDR3 is TGTGCCAGTAGTAATAGCGGGGGGTCTGTAGAGCAGTTCTTC. Translated: CASSNSGGSVEQFF.

V usage is TRBV4-1 and J usage is TRBJ1-5; D unresolved. Trimming removed 1 base at V and 6 bases at J, with 7 bases between. The length of the CDR3 is 13 residues. CDR1 and CDR2 from the germline V gene are MGHRA and YSYEKL. CDR3 region: CASSQGLLQPQHF. CDR3 bases: TGCGCCAGCAGCCAAGGTCTGCTTCAGCCCCAGCATTTT.

The chain links TRBV5-4 to TRBJ2-7, with D tentatively TRBD2 (5 bases). CDR1 is SGHNT, CDR2 YYREEE, per germline (reference sequence). Trimming pared 7 bases from V and 2 bases from J, leaving 25 bases between. CDR3 size: 17 residues. CDR3 coding DNA: TGTGCCAGCCGATTCGTCCACGAGGGCGGTGGAACCTACGAGCAGTACTTC. Translation: CASRFVHEGGGTYEQYF.

The chain employs TRBV14 and TRBJ1-2; perhaps TRBD1 as D (6 bases). CDR1 is SGHDN and CDR2 is FVKESK in the germline V gene. Trimming took 5 bases from V and 7 from J, leaving 14 bases between them. This CDR3 contains 13 residues. The CDR3 bases are TGTGCCAGCAGCGTACAGGGATGGGGTGGCTACACCTTC. It yields the protein CASSVQGWGGYTF.

The chain employs TRBV19 and TRBJ1-2, with TRBD1 identical over 8 bases. V lost 6 bases to trimming and J lost 0 bases; unmatched junction nucleotides: 15. CDR1 is LNHDA and CDR2 is SQIVND in the germline V gene (reference sequence). The CDR3 is 18 residues long. The CDR3 DNA reads as TGTGCCAGTAGACTTAGGACAGGGTACATGGCCCCTAACTATGGCTACACCTTC. Translated, it gives CASRLRTGYMAPNYGYTF.

This chain uses TRBV19 with TRBJ1-3; 10 bases line up with TRBD1. Germline CDR1 and CDR2: LNHDA and SQIVND (reference sequence). The V gene end was trimmed by 10 bases and the J gene end by 4 bases; junction bases not matched to a gene: 19. The length of the CDR3 is 18 residues. The CDR3 DNA reads as TGTGCCACCAGTGAGGGACAGGGGTACCCCCGAGCCGGAAACACCATATATTTT. Its translation is CATSEGQGYPRAGNTIYF.

CDR3 in DNA: TGCGCCAGCAGCTTGGAGACTACCGGGACAGGAAATTCACCCCTCCACTTT. The encoded protein is CASSLETTGTGNSPLHF. The chain uses TRBV5-1 and TRBJ1-6, with TRBD1 identical over 8 bases. V lost 0 bases and J lost 7; bases outside the gene matches: 9. CDR1 is SGHRS and CDR2 is YFSETQ in the germline V gene. The CDR3 has 17 amino acids.

This chain joins TRBV4-1 and TRBJ2-7; TRBD2 matches at 7 bases. CDR1 is MGHRA, CDR2 YSYEKL, per germline. The CDR3 totals 16 residues. V trimming: 4 bases; J trimming: 1 base; junction bases outside the gene matches: 10. CDR3 amino acids: CASSRGLGGGSYEQYF. CDR3 nucleotides: TGCGCCAGCAGCCGAGGCCTTGGCGGGGGATCCTACGAGCAGTACTTC.

This chain links TRBV10-1 with TRBJ2-1; D may match TRBD1 or TRBD2 (5 bases each). Germline V gives CDR1 WNHNN, CDR2 SYGVQD (reference sequence). V dropped 0 bases and J dropped 9 bases, with 9 bases sitting between them. The CDR3 totals 13 residues. The DNA of the CDR3 is TGCGCCAGCAGTGAGTCGGGGGTGGGTGAGCAGTTCTTC. It encodes CASSESGVGEQFF.

The table lists this clone with a count of one. The final CDR3 position lacks the conserved phenylalanine or tryptophan, pointing to a likely read error. This rearrangement joins TRBV5-6 to TRBJ1-5; D is uncertain. The CDR3 consists of 13 residues. Germline CDR1 and CDR2: SGHDT and YYEEEE. CDR3 sequence (DNA): TGTGCCAGCGGCTTGTCTCCGGATCAGCCCCAGCATGTT. Protein: CASGLSPDQPQHV.

This chain links TRBV10-2 with TRBJ2-7, with 10 nucleotides matching TRBD2. Germline V gene lookup returns CDR1 WSHSY and CDR2 SAAADI. This CDR3 has 19 amino acids. Germline trimming cut 0 bases from V and 6 bases from J; bases unmatched to any gene: 17. The CDR3 reads CASSESSGGASDEDLEQYF. DNA for the CDR3: TGCGCCAGCAGTGAGTCAAGCGGGGGGGCCTCGGATGAAGATCTCGAGCAGTACTTC.

This chain connects TRBV11-3 to TRBJ2-3; 7 bases are a match to TRBD2. The V gene's germline CDR1 is SGHNT and CDR2 YENEEA. The CDR3 totals 15 residues. Trimming took 1 base from V and 6 from J; bases not matched to a gene: 7. CDR3 residues: CASSLAGLFEDTQYF. The CDR3 nucleotides read TGTGCCAGCAGCTTAGCGGGACTATTCGAGGATACGCAGTATTTT.

The CDR3 loop is CASSYSSRIAYEQYF. CDR3 nucleotide sequence: TGTGCCAGCAGTTACTCTTCCAGGATAGCCTACGAGCAGTACTTC. The chain carries TRBV6-5 and TRBJ2-7, with D unresolved. V lost 0 bases, J lost 2 bases, and 11 bases lay in between. The CDR3 consists of 15 residues. Germline V gives CDR1 MNHEY, CDR2 SVGAGI.

The chain uses TRBV6-5 and TRBJ1-1, with 8 bases identical to TRBD1. The CDR3 consists of 12 residues. J lost 10 bases, V lost 5 bases, and 6 bases had no gene match. CDR1 and CDR2 (germline): MNHEY, SVGAGI. This chain's CDR3 is CASSHQDRGAFF. The CDR3 DNA follows: TGTGCCAGCAGTCACCAAGACAGGGGAGCTTTCTTT.

V and J are TRBV5-4 and TRBJ1-6; a possible D gene is TRBD1 (5 bases). Germline V lookup: CDR1 SGHNT, CDR2 YYREEE (reference sequence). The CDR3 is made up of 18 amino acids. The V end lost 1 base, the J end lost 2 bases, and 16 bases lay between the germline ends. This CDR3 reads CASSLPTGRDAYNSPLHF. CDR3 nucleotide sequence: TGTGCCAGCAGCTTGCCAACCGGAAGGGACGCCTATAATTCACCCCTCCACTTT.

This chain connects TRBV2 to TRBJ1-6, with TRBD1 matching 7 bases. CDR1 SNHLY and CDR2 FYNNEI come from the germline V gene. The CDR3 totals 15 residues. V gave up 6 bases and J gave up 10 bases; unmatched junction bases: 12. This chain's CDR3 is CASRNIQGFRSPLHF. The CDR3, as DNA: TGTGCCAGCAGGAACATACAGGGGTTTAGGTCACCCCTCCACTTT.

This chain joins TRBV11-3 and TRBJ2-1; D is perhaps TRBD1 (5 bases). Trimming removed 2 bases at V and 2 bases at J, with 7 bases between. Germline-derived CDR1 and CDR2 are SGHNT and YENEEA. The CDR3 contains 14 residues. The CDR3 DNA reads as TGTGCCAGCAGCTTAACAGGCACCTACAATGAGCAGTTCTTC. This translates into CASSLTGTYNEQFF.

The rearrangement links TRBV23-1 to TRBJ2-1; 8 bases map to TRBD2. TRBV23-1 is reported as an ORF; its role is uncertain. CDR3 length: 16 amino acids. Unmatched junction bases numbered 17, after V lost 3 bases and J lost 13 bases. The CDR3 coding sequence is TGCGCCAGCAGTCAGATACCGGGACTAGTATCGAACCGCCAGTTCTTC. Encoded protein: CASSQIPGLVSNRQFF.

The genes are TRBV19 and TRBJ1-5, with D maybe TRBD1 (5 bases). The CDR3 is 15 amino acids. V was cut by 8 bases and J by 5 bases, with 19 bases left in between. CDR1 LNHDA and CDR2 SQIVND come from the germline V gene (reference sequence). For the CDR3, the DNA is TGTGCCAGTGGCGCCGTAAGGGGTGGGGATCAGCCCCAGCATTTT. It is translated as CASGAVRGGDQPQHF.

The V gene is TRBV29-1, the J gene TRBJ2-2; 9 bases match TRBD2. The CDR3 is 20 residues long. Germline V gives CDR1 SQVTM, CDR2 ANQGSEA. With 4 bases clipped from V and 7 bases from J, the junction kept 25 bases outside the gene matches. The CDR3 loop is CSVVPSGTNPAQAQGGELFF. The CDR3 DNA sequence: TGCAGCGTTGTACCTAGCGGGACAAATCCGGCCCAGGCCCAGGGCGGGGAGCTGTTTTTT.

This chain joins TRBV19 and TRBJ1-4; 8 positions agree with TRBD1. CDR1 and CDR2 (germline): LNHDA, SQIVND (reference sequence). This CDR3 spans 14 amino acids. Germline trimming cut 7 bases from V and 8 bases from J; bases unmatched to any gene: 9. The CDR3 loop reads CASNHRGSGEKLFF. In DNA form, the CDR3 reads TGTGCCAGTAACCACAGGGGGTCCGGGGAAAAACTGTTTTTT.

The V and J genes are TRBV5-3 and TRBJ2-7; tentative D call: TRBD1 (6 bases). TRBV5-3 is marked as an open reading frame, function uncertain. The CDR3 totals 15 residues. V was trimmed by 0 bases and J by 2 bases, leaving 12 bases between them. CDR3 loop: CARSLAVTGTYEQYF. CDR3 DNA: TGTGCCAGAAGCTTGGCGGTGACAGGAACCTACGAGCAGTACTTC.

V usage is TRBV13 and J usage is TRBJ2-7; possibly TRBD1 for D (5 bases). The length of the CDR3 is 15 residues. Germline loops: CDR1 PRHDT, CDR2 FYEKMQ (reference sequence). V lost 8 bases and J 2 bases, leaving 19 bases between the germline ends. CDR3 sequence (DNA): TGTGCCAGCGGATTACAGGCGTATCGTGCCTACGAGCAGTACTTC. It encodes CASGLQAYRAYEQYF.

This chain links TRBV5-4 with TRBJ1-1, with a tentative D call TRBD1 (6 bases). The CDR3 sequence is 14 residues long. The V gene's germline CDR1 is SGHNT and CDR2 YYREEE (reference sequence). V shed 5 bases and J shed 6 bases, with 17 bases lying between them. This CDR3 is CASSSPGDEAEAFF. The CDR3 DNA sequence: TGTGCCAGCAGTTCTCCAGGGGATGAGGCTGAAGCTTTCTTT.

This clone was observed a handful of times. The chain recombines TRBV5-4 with TRBJ1-3; D is unclear. The CDR3 contains 14 residues. From germline, CDR1 is SGHNT and CDR2 YYREEE (reference sequence). V lost 0 bases and J lost 4, with 8 bases in between. The CDR3 coding sequence is TGTGCCAGCAGCTTGGAAGGTTACGGAAACACCATATATTTT. This translates into CASSLEGYGNTIYF.

This clone occurred once. V is TRBV5-1 and J is TRBJ2-5, with a tentative D call TRBD1 (5 bases). The length of the CDR3 is 13 residues. V was cut by 6 bases and J by 5 bases, with 14 bases left in between. CDR1 is SGHRS and CDR2 is YFSETQ in the germline V gene. The CDR3 spells CASTVMGQETQYF. The CDR3 DNA reads TGCGCCAGCACCGTAATGGGGCAGGAGACCCAGTACTTC.

The chain carries TRBV4-2 and TRBJ2-2, with D possibly TRBD2 on 6 matching bases. V was clipped by 0 bases and J by 3 bases, with 8 bases between them. CDR3 length: 15 amino acids. Germline CDR1 LGHNA, CDR2 YNFKEQ. The CDR3 region is CASSQEGLYTGELFF. The CDR3 bases are TGTGCCAGCAGCCAAGAGGGACTCTACACCGGGGAGCTGTTTTTT.

V and J are TRBV10-2 and TRBJ2-2; D is ambiguous. The ends were cut back, 7 bases at V and 1 base at J, with 4 bases in the middle. The germline V gene encodes CDR1 WSHSY and CDR2 SAAADI. This CDR3 region has 12 residues. The CDR3 DNA reads TGCGCCAGCACAGGGAACACCGGGGAGCTGTTTTTT. It specifies CASTGNTGELFF.

The V gene is TRBV9, the J gene TRBJ2-3; 9 bases are shared with TRBD2. The germline V gene has CDR1 SGDLS and CDR2 YYNGEE. V was clipped by 3 bases and J by 3 bases; unmatched bases: 5. This CDR3 has 15 amino acids. The CDR3 sequence: CASSDPSGDTDTQYF. CDR3 nucleotides: TGTGCCAGCAGCGATCCTAGCGGGGATACAGATACGCAGTATTTT. The full variable domain, rest sourced from reference TRBV9 and TRBJ2-3, is DSGVTQTPKHLITATGQRVTLRCSPRSGDLSVYWYQQSLDQGLQFLIQYYNGEERAKGNILERFSAQQFPDLHSELNLSSLELGDSALYFCASSDPSGDTDTQYFGPGTRLTVL.

J is TRBJ2-7 and V is TRBV11-2; possible D gene TRBD1, 5 bases. The V end lost 3 bases, the J end lost 2 bases, and 17 bases lay between the germline ends. Per germline, CDR1 SGHAT and CDR2 FQNNGV. This CDR3 has 16 amino acids. The CDR3 reads CASSLAPLGLTYEQYF. CDR3 nucleotides: TGTGCCAGCAGCTTGGCTCCCCTGGGGCTTACCTACGAGCAGTACTTC.